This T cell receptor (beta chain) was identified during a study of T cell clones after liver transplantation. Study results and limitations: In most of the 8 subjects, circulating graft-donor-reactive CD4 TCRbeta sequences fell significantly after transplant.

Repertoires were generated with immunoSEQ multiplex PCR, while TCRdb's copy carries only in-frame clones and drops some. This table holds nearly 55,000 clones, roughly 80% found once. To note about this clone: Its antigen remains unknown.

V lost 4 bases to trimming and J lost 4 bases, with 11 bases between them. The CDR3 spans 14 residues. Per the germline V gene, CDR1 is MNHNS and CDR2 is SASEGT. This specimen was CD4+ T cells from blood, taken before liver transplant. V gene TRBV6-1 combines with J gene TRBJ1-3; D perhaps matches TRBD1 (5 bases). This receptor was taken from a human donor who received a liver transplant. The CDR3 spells CASSGWDLGNTIYF. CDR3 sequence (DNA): TGTGCCAGCAGTGGTTGGGACCTAGGAAACACCATATATTTT.